The following is a T cell receptor (beta chain) sequence with its context. This entry belongs to a study of CD8 T cells in Susac syndrome. With V trimmed by 6 bases and J by 4 bases, 5 bases remained unmatched. The CDR3 length is 13 residues. Germline loops: CDR1 MNHEY, CDR2 SMNVEV (reference sequence). Through negative isolation, CD4+ and CD8+ T cells were obtained, while TEMRA cells were enriched using FACS. Random hexamers were used to reverse transcribe an amount of roughly 0.5 to 1 ug RNA. With immunoSEQ multiplex PCR, TCR beta CDR3 was amplified across 54 Vbeta and 13 Jbeta. TCRdb reanalysed the immunoSEQ multiplex PCR reads using MiXCR and keeps one entry per CDR3 protein. The data contain around 180,000 distinct CDR3 sequences, roughly 94% of them seen just once; the ten biggest clones take up 0.1% to 0.13%.

V usage is TRBV27 and J usage is TRBJ1-2; 7 bases are shared with TRBD1. The sample taken for sequencing was CD4+ T cells from PBMCs. The receptor was isolated from a human donor with Susac syndrome. CDR3 region: CASRPTGSYGYTF. Written as DNA, the CDR3 is TGTGCCAGCAGGCCGACAGGGAGCTATGGCTACACCTTC.